These T cell receptor beta chains were read from a single sample in a study of T-cell memory formation after mild COVID-19. TCRdb passed the 5' RACE reads through MiXCR, listing each CDR3 protein once. Altogether approximately 100,000 distinct CDR3 sequences are present, approximately 15% being singletons, with the ten largest covering 28%. The material sequenced was PBMCs or a T cell subset sorted from them (not recorded which). The source of these receptors is an adult woman who had mild COVID-19 (a few samples of this study predate the infection). Cell type and time point are not known. The CDR3 runs from the conserved cysteine through the conserved F or W.

CASSQDGGRVNEQYF 15 TRBJ2-7 TRBV4-3
CASKEAGGVANTGELFF 17 TRBJ2-2 TRBV12-3/TRBV12-4
CASSQVLDAYEQYF 14 TRBJ2-7 TRBV4-2
CASSLGVERDTANTEAFF 18 TRBJ1-1 TRBV7-8
CAHIRENEQFF 11 TRBJ2-1 TRBV2
CASSQGDSYEQYF 13 TRBJ2-7 TRBV4-1
CASSLGAYNEQFF 13 TRBJ2-1 TRBV7-8
CSVKQGGSYEQYF 13 TRBJ2-7 TRBV29-1
CASSPPHSEAFF 12 TRBJ1-1 TRBV7-6
CASRDGGLGTGELFF 15 TRBJ2-2 TRBV4-1
CASSPQPGLNEKLFF 15 TRBJ1-4 TRBV4-1
CASSFGTPNQPQHF 14 TRBJ1-5 TRBV27
CASSVRQAPDTQYF 14 TRBJ2-3 TRBV5-4
CASSYDGRGYNEQFF 15 TRBJ2-1 TRBV6-5
CASSSGQPHEAFF 13 TRBJ1-1 TRBV7-9
CASSSRWGGQYTDTQYF 17 TRBJ2-3 TRBV28
CASSVEWTVGNTIYF 15 TRBJ1-3 TRBV9
CASSYSSPTNEKLFF 15 TRBJ1-4 TRBV6-5
CSVMGAWMNTEAFF 14 TRBJ1-1 TRBV29-1
CATSEGSEQYF 11 TRBJ2-7 TRBV24-1
CSARDGATATYEQYF 15 TRBJ2-7 TRBV20-1
CSARLAGVYNEQFF 14 TRBJ2-1 TRBV20-1
CASSLDVTSGGYNEQFF 17 TRBJ2-1 TRBV11-3
CASRPSPLEGHEAFF 15 TRBJ1-1 TRBV12-3/TRBV12-4